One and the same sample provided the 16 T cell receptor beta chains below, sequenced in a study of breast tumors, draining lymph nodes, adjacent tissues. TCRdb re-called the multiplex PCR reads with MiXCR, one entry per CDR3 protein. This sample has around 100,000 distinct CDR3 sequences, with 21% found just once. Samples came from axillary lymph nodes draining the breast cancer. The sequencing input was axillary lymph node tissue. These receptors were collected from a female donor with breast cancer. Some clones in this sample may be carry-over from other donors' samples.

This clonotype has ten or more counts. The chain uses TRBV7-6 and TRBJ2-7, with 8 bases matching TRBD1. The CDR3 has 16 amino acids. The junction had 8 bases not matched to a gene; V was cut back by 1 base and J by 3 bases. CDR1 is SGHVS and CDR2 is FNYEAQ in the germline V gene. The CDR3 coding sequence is TGTGCCAGCAGCTTAGGGTCCGGGACAGGAATCTACGAGCAGTACTTC. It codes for CASSLGSGTGIYEQYF.

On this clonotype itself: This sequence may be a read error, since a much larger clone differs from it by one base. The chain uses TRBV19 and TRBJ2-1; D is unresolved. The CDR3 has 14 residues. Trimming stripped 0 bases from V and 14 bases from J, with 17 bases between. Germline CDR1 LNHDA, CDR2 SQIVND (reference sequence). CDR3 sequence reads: CASSIDPRRAEKFF. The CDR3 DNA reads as TGTGCCAGTAGTATAGATCCTCGAAGGGCCGAGAAGTTCTTC.

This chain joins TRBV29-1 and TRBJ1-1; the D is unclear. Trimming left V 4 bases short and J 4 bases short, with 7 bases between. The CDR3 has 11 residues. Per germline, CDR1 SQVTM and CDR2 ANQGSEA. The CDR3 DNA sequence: TGCAGCGTTGGGTCAACCACTGAAGCTTTCTTT. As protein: CSVGSTTEAFF.

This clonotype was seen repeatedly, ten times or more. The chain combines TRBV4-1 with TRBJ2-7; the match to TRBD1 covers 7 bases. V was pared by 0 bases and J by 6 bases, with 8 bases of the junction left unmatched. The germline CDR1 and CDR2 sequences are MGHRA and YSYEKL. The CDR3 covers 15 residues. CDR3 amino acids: CASSQDQGVDSEQYF. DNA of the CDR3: TGCGCCAGCAGCCAAGATCAGGGGGTGGACAGCGAGCAGTACTTC.

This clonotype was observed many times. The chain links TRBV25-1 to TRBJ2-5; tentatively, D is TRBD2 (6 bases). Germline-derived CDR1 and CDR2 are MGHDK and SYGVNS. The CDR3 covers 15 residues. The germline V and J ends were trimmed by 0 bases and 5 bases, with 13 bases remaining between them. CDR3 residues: CASSEYVGGGETQYF. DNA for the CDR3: TGTGCCAGCAGTGAATATGTCGGTGGGGGGGAGACCCAGTACTTC.

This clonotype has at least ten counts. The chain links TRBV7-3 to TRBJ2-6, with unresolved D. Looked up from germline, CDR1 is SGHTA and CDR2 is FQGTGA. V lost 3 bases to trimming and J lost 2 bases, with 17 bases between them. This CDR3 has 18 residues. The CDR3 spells CASSFSTGRHAGANVLTF. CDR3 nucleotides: TGTGCCAGCAGCTTCTCGACTGGACGACACGCTGGGGCCAACGTCCTGACTTTC.

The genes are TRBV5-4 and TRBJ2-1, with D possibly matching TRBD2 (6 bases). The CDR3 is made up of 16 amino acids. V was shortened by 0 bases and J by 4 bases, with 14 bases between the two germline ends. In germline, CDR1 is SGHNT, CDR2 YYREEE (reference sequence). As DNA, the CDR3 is TGTGCCAGCAGCTTGGCCGGGAGTGGAAGTTACAATGAGCAGTTCTTC. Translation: CASSLAGSGSYNEQFF.

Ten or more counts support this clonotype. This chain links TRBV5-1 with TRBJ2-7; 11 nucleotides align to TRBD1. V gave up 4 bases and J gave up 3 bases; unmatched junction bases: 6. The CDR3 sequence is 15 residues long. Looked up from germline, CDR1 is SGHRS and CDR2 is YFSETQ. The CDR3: CASSPSGTGGYEQYF. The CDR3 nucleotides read TGCGCCAGCAGCCCATCGGGGACAGGGGGCTACGAGCAGTACTTC.

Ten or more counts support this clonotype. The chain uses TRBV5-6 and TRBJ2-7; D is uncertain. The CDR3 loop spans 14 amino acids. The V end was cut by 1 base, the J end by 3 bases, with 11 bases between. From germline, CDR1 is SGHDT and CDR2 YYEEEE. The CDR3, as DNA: TGTGCCAGCAGCTTGACGGGCGAGCGCTACGAGCAGTACTTC. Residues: CASSLTGERYEQYF.

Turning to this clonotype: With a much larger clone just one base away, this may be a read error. CDR3 nucleotide sequence: TGTGCCAGCAGTAGGACAGGGAACTATGGCTACACCTTC. Its translation is CASSRTGNYGYTF. V and J are TRBV28 and TRBJ1-2; TRBD1 matches at 8 bases. Germline loops: CDR1 MDHEN, CDR2 SYDVKM. The CDR3 runs 13 residues. Trimming removed 5 bases from V and 2 bases from J; junction bases left unmatched: 1.

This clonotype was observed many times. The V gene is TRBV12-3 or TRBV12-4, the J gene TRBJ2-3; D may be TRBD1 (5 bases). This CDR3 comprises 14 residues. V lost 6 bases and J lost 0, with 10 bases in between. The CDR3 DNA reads TGTGCCAGCAGGGTGACAGAGAGCACAGATACGCAGTATTTT. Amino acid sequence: CASRVTESTDTQYF.

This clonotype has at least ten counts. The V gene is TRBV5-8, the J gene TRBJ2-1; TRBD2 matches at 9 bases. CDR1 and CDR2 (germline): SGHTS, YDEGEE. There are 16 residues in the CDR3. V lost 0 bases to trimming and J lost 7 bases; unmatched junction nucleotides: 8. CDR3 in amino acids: CASSLERGGATNEQFF. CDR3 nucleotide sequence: TGTGCCAGCAGCTTGGAACGCGGGGGGGCGACAAATGAGCAGTTCTTC.

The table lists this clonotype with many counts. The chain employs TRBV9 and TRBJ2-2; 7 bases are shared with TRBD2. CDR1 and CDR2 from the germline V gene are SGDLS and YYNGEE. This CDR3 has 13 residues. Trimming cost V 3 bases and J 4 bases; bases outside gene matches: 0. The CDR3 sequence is CASSGGGTGELFF. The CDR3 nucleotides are TGTGCCAGCAGCGGCGGGGGCACCGGGGAGCTGTTTTTT.

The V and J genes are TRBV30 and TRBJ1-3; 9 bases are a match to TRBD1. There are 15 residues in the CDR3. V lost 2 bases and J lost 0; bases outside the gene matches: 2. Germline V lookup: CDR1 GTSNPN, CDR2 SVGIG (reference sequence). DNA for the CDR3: TGTGCCTGGAGTAACAGGGGGCCCTCTGGAAACACCATATATTTT. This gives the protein CAWSNRGPSGNTIYF.

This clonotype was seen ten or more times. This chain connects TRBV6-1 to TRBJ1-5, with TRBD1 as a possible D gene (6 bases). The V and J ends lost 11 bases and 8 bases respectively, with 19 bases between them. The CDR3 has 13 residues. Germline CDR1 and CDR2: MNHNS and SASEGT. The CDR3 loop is CAGGRGSREPQHF. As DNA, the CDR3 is TGTGCCGGGGGCCGGGGCTCCAGGGAGCCCCAGCATTTT.

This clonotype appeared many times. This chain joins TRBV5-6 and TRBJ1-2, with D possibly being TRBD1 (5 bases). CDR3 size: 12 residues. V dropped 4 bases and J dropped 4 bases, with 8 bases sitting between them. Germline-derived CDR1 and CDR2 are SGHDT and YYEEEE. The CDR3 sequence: CASSLGGYGYTF. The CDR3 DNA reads TGTGCCAGCAGCCTGGGGGGCTATGGCTACACCTTC.